Presented here are 9 T cell receptor beta chains from one specimen sequenced in a study of blood T cell repertoires in COVID-19 (dated by TCRdb to 2018 to 2021). The library was produced with the immunoSEQ multiplex PCR assay. In TCRdb, the immuneACCESS table is reduced to in-frame sequences with V and J assigned. These tables do not hold every clone; where another copy was compared, an unresolved V gene accounts for under half, and the others remain unexplained. The sample table lists 190,000 or so clones, around 92% of them with a count of one. About 8.1% of the sample lies in the top ten. Sequences were obtained from PBMCs or T cells enriched from blood (not recorded which). The receptors shown here come from a woman in her late teens or twenties who had recovered from COVID-19.

The chain couples TRBV19 to TRBJ2-1, with 12 bases that match TRBD1. CDR3 length: 19 amino acids. The germline CDR1 and CDR2 sequences are LNHDA and SQIVND (reference sequence). V was pared by 5 bases and J by 1 base, with 12 bases of the junction left unmatched. In DNA, the CDR3 is TGTGCCAGTAGTCCCAGGGGACAGGGGGCCATCGGGTCCTACAATGAGCAGTTCTTC. Its protein is CASSPRGQGAIGSYNEQFF. Looking up the rest from reference TRBV19 and TRBJ2-1 gives the full variable domain: DGGITQSPKYLFRKEGQNVTLSCEQNLNHDAMYWYRQDPGQGLRLIYYSQIVNDFQKGDIAEGYSVSREKKESFPLTVTSAQKNPTAFYLCASSPRGQGAIGSYNEQFFGPGTRLTVL.

This chain links TRBV28 with TRBJ1-2; no clear D. The germline V gene has CDR1 MDHEN and CDR2 SYDVKM. The CDR3 runs 10 residues. Trimming cost V 5 bases and J 9 bases, with 7 bases left between them. CDR3 nucleotides: TGTGCCAGCAGTCGGGAGCGCTACACCTTC. As protein: CASSRERYTF.

The V call is TRBV19, the J call TRBJ1-2; maybe TRBD1 (5 bases). Germline CDR1 and CDR2: LNHDA and SQIVND (reference sequence). Trimming left V 4 bases short and J 1 base short, with 13 bases between. The CDR3 length is 15 residues. This chain's CDR3 is CASSNWAGNNYGYTF. CDR3 nucleotides: TGTGCCAGTAGTAATTGGGCAGGGAATAACTATGGCTACACCTTC.

CDR3 protein: CAIRAGGGRESSDTQYF. CDR3 bases: TGTGCCATCAGGGCGGGCGGGGGGAGAGAAAGCTCAGATACGCAGTATTTT. The chain joins TRBV10-3 to TRBJ2-3, with 8 bases lining up with TRBD2. CDR1 and CDR2 from the germline V gene are ENHRY and SYGVKD. The length of the CDR3 is 17 residues. V gave up 6 bases and J gave up 4 bases; unmatched junction bases: 15.

The V gene is TRBV30, the J gene TRBJ2-2; 14 nucleotides line up with TRBD2. CDR3 length equals 15 residues. V lost 7 bases and J lost 6; bases outside the gene matches: 7. The germline V gene encodes CDR1 GTSNPN and CDR2 SVGIG (reference sequence). This CDR3 reads CAFTSGLAGAGELFF. CDR3 bases: TGTGCCTTTACCTCGGGACTAGCGGGGGCCGGGGAGCTGTTTTTT.

Only one count was recorded for this clone. The rearrangement joins TRBV9 to TRBJ2-1; no clear D. Deletions cut 3 bases from V and 4 bases from J, with 8 bases between. The germline gives CDR1 SGDLS, CDR2 YYNGEE. There are 13 residues in the CDR3. The CDR3 DNA sequence: TGTGCCAGCAGCGCCCCCCCTTACAATGAGCAGTTCTTC. Translation gives CASSAPPYNEQFF.

CDR3 region: CASSLRGGLTDTQYF. The CDR3 nucleotides are TGTGCCAGCAGCCTCCGGGGGGGCCTGACAGATACGCAGTATTTT. The chain joins TRBV7-7 to TRBJ2-3, with 8 bases lining up with TRBD2. The V gene's germline CDR1 is SSHAT and CDR2 FNYEAQ (reference sequence). CDR3 size: 15 residues. Germline trimming cut 5 bases from V and 3 bases from J; bases unmatched to any gene: 7.

V is TRBV13 and J is TRBJ2-7; a possible D gene is TRBD2 (5 bases). The CDR3 covers 14 residues. Germline loops: CDR1 PRHDT, CDR2 FYEKMQ (reference sequence). Trimming stripped 4 bases from V and 7 bases from J, with 17 bases between. CDR3 DNA sequence: TGTGCCAGCAGCTCCGGTAGTCCCCGGGGTGAGCAGTACTTC. Protein product: CASSSGSPRGEQYF.

This chain links TRBV5-1 with TRBJ2-5, with 8 bases matching TRBD2. V gave up 6 bases and J gave up 5 bases; unmatched junction bases: 6. Germline CDR1 SGHRS, CDR2 YFSETQ. The CDR3 is 13 residues long. CDR3 sequence reads: CASTGGFRETQYF. In nucleotides, the CDR3 is TGCGCCAGCACGGGAGGGTTTAGGGAGACCCAGTACTTC.